A single sample is the source of the 7 T cell receptor beta chains below, sequenced in a study of vaccination and CD4 T cells after COVID-19. Which antigens these TCRs recognize remains unknown. The treatment: approximately 10-day PBMC culture with coronavirus spike peptide pools or control peptides (ViraFEST assay). Sequencing of cultured CD4+ T cell DNA used the Oncomine TCR Beta short-read assay. MiXCR was run by TCRdb on the PCR reads, yielding one entry per CDR3 protein. The table records about 23,000 distinct CDR3 sequences, approximately 64% of them present only once. The sequencing used CD4+ T cells from blood, cultured in vitro, collected after SARS-CoV-2 vaccination. The receptor set was obtained from a human donor who received a COVID-19 vaccine.

This sequence joins TRBV6-5 and TRBJ1-1; no clear D gene. The CDR3 totals 14 residues. Germline V gene sequence: CDR1 MNHEY, CDR2 SVGAGI. V was shortened by 4 bases and J by 5 bases, with 14 bases between the two germline ends. The chain's CDR3 is CASSLTGLWTEAFF. CDR3 coding DNA: TGTGCCAGCAGTTTGACCGGGCTCTGGACTGAAGCTTTCTTT.

The gene calls are TRBV10-2 and TRBJ2-3; TRBD1 is a possible D gene (6 bases). The CDR3 spans 13 residues. Trimming stripped 6 bases from V and 10 bases from J, with 17 bases between. Germline CDR1 and CDR2: WSHSY and SAAADI. CDR3 DNA: TGCGCCAGCAGGGAACGACAGGTCAGGGCGCAGTATTTT. Its translation: CASRERQVRAQYF.

The V gene is TRBV2, the J gene TRBJ2-3, with D possibly being TRBD1 (5 bases). The CDR3 runs to 15 residues. V dropped 6 bases and J dropped 0 bases, with 13 bases sitting between them. Germline V gene sequence: CDR1 SNHLY, CDR2 FYNNEI. CDR3 sequence reads: CASSLLTASTDTQYF. The CDR3 DNA is TGTGCCAGCAGCCTTCTGACAGCGAGCACAGATACGCAGTATTTT.

V gene TRBV11-2 combines with J gene TRBJ1-5, with a possible D match to TRBD1 (5 bases). This CDR3 spans 14 amino acids. CDR1 is SGHAT and CDR2 is FQNNGV in the germline V gene. Between the trimmed V and J ends, which lost 0 bases and 7 bases, there was a span of 10 bases. Here the CDR3 reads CASSLDLGGQPQHF. CDR3 in DNA: TGTGCCAGCAGCTTAGATCTCGGGGGGCAGCCCCAGCATTTT.

This clonotype appeared a few times. V and J are TRBV20-1 and TRBJ2-3; unclear D gene. CDR1 is DFQATT, CDR2 SNEGSKA, per germline (reference sequence). Trimming left V 5 bases short and J 2 bases short, with 17 bases between. CDR3 length: 15 residues. In DNA form, the CDR3 reads TGCAGTGCTGCCCATGGACGCTCAACCACAGATACGCAGTATTTT. Translated: CSAAHGRSTTDTQYF.

This sequence joins TRBV10-3 and TRBJ1-3, with D uncertain. Trimming shortened V by 5 bases and J by 4 bases, and 6 bases separated the two germline ends. This CDR3 comprises 12 residues. The V gene's germline CDR1 is ENHRY and CDR2 SYGVKD. CDR3 region: CAISSTGNTIYF. The DNA of the CDR3 is TGTGCCATCAGTAGTACGGGAAACACCATATATTTT.

The V gene is TRBV27, the J gene TRBJ1-2; 8 positions agree with TRBD1. The junction had 15 bases not matched to a gene; V was cut back by 5 bases and J by 10 bases. From germline, CDR1 is MNHEY and CDR2 SMNVEV (reference sequence). CDR3 length: 15 amino acids. The CDR3 sequence is CASSPIHRGSFIYTF. CDR3 bases: TGTGCCAGCAGTCCCATTCACAGGGGGTCCTTCATCTACACCTTC.